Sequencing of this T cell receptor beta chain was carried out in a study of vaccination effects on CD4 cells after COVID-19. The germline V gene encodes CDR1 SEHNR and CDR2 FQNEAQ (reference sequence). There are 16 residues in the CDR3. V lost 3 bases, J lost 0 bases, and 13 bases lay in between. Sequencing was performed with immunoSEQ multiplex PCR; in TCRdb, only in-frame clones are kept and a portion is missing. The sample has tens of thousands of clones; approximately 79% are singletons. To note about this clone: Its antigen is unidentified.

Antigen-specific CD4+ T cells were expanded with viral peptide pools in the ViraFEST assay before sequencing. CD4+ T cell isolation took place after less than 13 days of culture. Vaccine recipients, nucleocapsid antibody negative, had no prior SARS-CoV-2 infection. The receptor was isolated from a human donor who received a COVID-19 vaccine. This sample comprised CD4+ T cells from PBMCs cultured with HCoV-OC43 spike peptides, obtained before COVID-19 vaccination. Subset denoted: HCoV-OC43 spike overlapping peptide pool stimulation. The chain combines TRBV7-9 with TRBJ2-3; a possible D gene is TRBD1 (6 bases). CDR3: CASSFTGSSSTDTQYF. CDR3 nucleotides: TGTGCCAGCAGCTTTACAGGGTCCTCAAGCACAGATACGCAGTATTTT.